These 9 T cell receptor beta chains originate from one sample sequenced in a study of blood T cell repertoires in COVID-19. The method was immunoSEQ multiplex PCR; TCRdb's version includes in-frame clones alone and lacks a portion of them. The sample carries about 120,000 clones, approximately 80% recorded once. Material for sequencing was peripheral blood. These TCRs come from a man aged 50 to 59 with acute or convalescent COVID-19.

A few counts support this clone. The rearrangement joins TRBV5-5 to TRBJ1-4; tentative D call: TRBD1 (5 bases). The V end was cut by 2 bases, the J end by 7 bases, with 12 bases between. The germline V gene encodes CDR1 SGHKS and CDR2 YYEKEE (reference sequence). This CDR3 contains 14 residues. The CDR3 sequence is CASSFQGWGEKLFF. CDR3 nucleotides: TGTGCCAGCAGCTTTCAGGGATGGGGTGAAAAACTGTTTTTT.

This sequence joins TRBV28 and TRBJ2-1; no clear D. The CDR3 runs 16 residues. Trimming took off 3 bases at V and 7 bases at J, with 19 bases between the two ends. Germline V lookup: CDR1 MDHEN, CDR2 SYDVKM. This CDR3 is CASSFYRLEERNEQFF. The CDR3 nucleotides read TGTGCCAGCAGTTTTTATAGGCTAGAGGAGAGAAATGAGCAGTTCTTC.

The genes are TRBV11-2 and TRBJ1-1; the D is unclear. Germline values: CDR1 SGHAT, CDR2 FQNNGV. This CDR3 has 15 residues. V was pared by 0 bases and J by 1 base, with 9 bases between. The chain's CDR3 is CASSLDGQPNTEAFF. The CDR3 DNA reads TGTGCCAGCAGCTTAGATGGGCAGCCGAACACTGAAGCTTTCTTT.

The chain links TRBV11-2 to TRBJ1-5; 12 positions agree with TRBD1. The ends lost 5 bases at V and 11 bases at J; junction bases unmatched: 10. Germline V CDR1 and CDR2: SGHAT, FQNNGV. This CDR3 is 15 amino acids long. In DNA form, the CDR3 reads TGTGCCAGCAGCGGCGGGACAGGGGGCAGGTGGGCCCAGCATTTT. This translates into CASSGGTGGRWAQHF.

V and J are TRBV9 and TRBJ1-6; tentative D call: TRBD1 (6 bases). This CDR3 contains 14 residues. V was cut by 2 bases and J by 9 bases, with 12 bases left in between. CDR1 SGDLS and CDR2 YYNGEE come from the germline V gene. CDR3 nucleotide sequence: TGTGCCAGCAGCGTTGGACAGAGACGTTCACCCCTCCACTTT. It codes for CASSVGQRRSPLHF.

This clone was counted only a few times. V is TRBV19 and J is TRBJ2-2, with TRBD1 matching 9 bases. J lost 7 bases, V lost 5 bases, and 8 bases had no gene match. CDR3 length: 15 residues. Germline CDR1 and CDR2: LNHDA and SQIVND (reference sequence). The CDR3 DNA sequence: TGTGCCAGTAGTCCCCGGACAGGGGAGGTCGGGGAGCTGTTTTTT. Translation: CASSPRTGEVGELFF.

This clone appeared a few times. This chain links TRBV24-1 with TRBJ2-5, with a possible D match to TRBD2 (6 bases). V was clipped by 3 bases and J by 4 bases, with 14 bases between them. The CDR3 consists of 15 residues. CDR1 is KGHDR and CDR2 is SFDVKD in the germline V gene. The DNA of the CDR3 is TGTGCCACCAGTGATATCCGGGACTCGGGAGAGACCCAGTACTTC. This encodes CATSDIRDSGETQYF.

V and J are TRBV28 and TRBJ2-5, with 9 positions matching TRBD1. Germline V gene lookup returns CDR1 MDHEN and CDR2 SYDVKM. The CDR3 length is 16 residues. The V segment lost 5 bases and the J segment 7 bases; nucleotides outside the gene matches: 14. This CDR3 is CASSPATGGGKRTQYF. As DNA, the CDR3 is TGTGCCAGCAGTCCTGCGACAGGGGGAGGCAAGAGGACCCAGTACTTC.

The chain combines TRBV5-1 with TRBJ1-2, with TRBD1 matching 9 bases. CDR1 is SGHRS and CDR2 is YFSETQ in the germline V gene. CDR3 length equals 15 residues. Unmatched junction bases numbered 11, after V lost 5 bases and J lost 6 bases. This CDR3 is CASSFSARTGDGYTF. The CDR3 DNA reads as TGCGCCAGCAGTTTTAGCGCTCGGACAGGGGATGGCTACACCTTC.